The 11 T cell receptor beta chains listed next were all sequenced from one sample in a study of T cells of healthy individuals. MiXCR was run by TCRdb on the 5' RACE reads, yielding one entry per CDR3 protein. The sample includes just over 40,000 distinct CDR3 sequences, approximately 5% of them seen just once. The receptors were gathered from a human donor in good health.

At least ten counts were recorded for this clonotype. The chain links TRBV6-2 or TRBV6-3 to TRBJ1-5; TRBD1 might be the D (5 bases). The CDR3 extends over 15 amino acids. Germline V gene data show CDR1 as MNHEY and CDR2 as SVGEGT. V lost 0 bases, J lost 4 bases, and 10 bases lay in between. The CDR3 nucleotides read TGTGCCAGCAGTTACTCGATGGCAGGGAATCAGCCCCAGCATTTT. This gives the protein CASSYSMAGNQPQHF.

The sample holds a few counts of this clonotype. The chain combines TRBV6-1 with TRBJ1-6, with 9 bases fitting TRBD1. V was clipped by 3 bases and J by 10 bases; unmatched bases: 7. Germline V gives CDR1 MNHNS, CDR2 SASEGT. The CDR3 covers 15 residues. Here the CDR3 reads CASSDLDRGKSPLHF. In nucleotides, the CDR3 is TGTGCCAGCAGTGACTTGGACAGGGGCAAATCACCCCTCCACTTT.

The gene calls are TRBV20-1 and TRBJ2-1, with D possibly matching TRBD2 (5 bases). Germline assignment: CDR1 DFQATT and CDR2 SNEGSKA (reference sequence). CDR3 length: 18 amino acids. The V and J ends lost 0 bases and 2 bases respectively, with 20 bases between them. CDR3 amino acids: CSARDSGVGDIPYNEQFF. In DNA, the CDR3 is TGCAGTGCTAGAGATTCCGGGGTGGGAGACATTCCCTACAATGAGCAGTTCTTC.

In its sample, this clonotype was seen many times. This CDR3 is CASSRSGNGEKLFF. CDR3 nucleotide sequence: TGCGCCAGCAGCCGATCCGGAAACGGGGAAAAACTGTTTTTT. The rearrangement links TRBV5-1 to TRBJ1-4; D unclear. This CDR3 has 14 residues. Trimming left V 4 bases short and J 8 bases short, with 15 bases between. CDR1 and CDR2 (germline): SGHRS, YFSETQ.

This clonotype came up a few times. The chain combines TRBV4-3 with TRBJ2-3; D uncertain. Trimming cost V 1 base and J 5 bases, with 4 bases left between them. CDR1 is LGHNA, CDR2 YSLEER, per germline. There are 12 residues in the CDR3. The CDR3 bases are TGCGCCAGCAGCCAAGGGAGAGATACGCAGTATTTT. It specifies CASSQGRDTQYF.

The chain's CDR3 is CSALQASSGTGDHYEQYF. In DNA form, the CDR3 reads TGCAGTGCTTTACAGGCCTCTTCCGGGACAGGGGACCACTACGAGCAGTACTTC. The rearrangement uses TRBV20-1 and TRBJ2-7, with 10 bases that match TRBD1. There are 18 residues in the CDR3. Germline CDR1 and CDR2: DFQATT and SNEGSKA (reference sequence). Trimming removed 5 bases from V and 3 bases from J; junction bases left unmatched: 19.

This clonotype was picked up many times. The chain is built from TRBV20-1 and TRBJ2-2; possibly TRBD1 for D (6 bases). The germline CDR1 and CDR2 sequences are DFQATT and SNEGSKA (reference sequence). V dropped 3 bases and J dropped 5 bases, with 13 bases sitting between them. The length of the CDR3 is 14 residues. CDR3: CSASNRERTGELFF. In DNA, the CDR3 is TGCAGTGCTAGTAACAGGGAGCGGACCGGGGAGCTGTTTTTT.

This clonotype has at least ten counts. The rearrangement joins TRBV5-5 to TRBJ1-5; D not resolved. Germline-derived CDR1 and CDR2 are SGHKS and YYEKEE (reference sequence). V shed 4 bases and J shed 6 bases, with 8 bases lying between them. This CDR3 has 12 residues. The CDR3 reads CASSLGSQPQHF. CDR3 DNA: TGTGCCAGCAGCCTGGGCAGTCAGCCCCAGCATTTT.

Ten or more counts support this clonotype. This sequence joins TRBV3-1 and TRBJ2-2; 7 nucleotides align to TRBD1. Per the germline V gene, CDR1 is LGHDT and CDR2 is YNNKEL (reference sequence). V lost 1 base and J lost 2; bases outside the gene matches: 4. The CDR3 extends over 16 amino acids. CDR3 sequence reads: CASSQGQGSNTGELFF. The CDR3 nucleotides read TGTGCCAGCAGCCAAGGACAGGGAAGTAACACCGGGGAGCTGTTTTTT. Looking up the rest from reference TRBV3-1 and TRBJ2-2 gives the full variable domain: DTAVSQTPKYLVTQMGNDKSIKCEQNLGHDTMYWYKQDSKKFLKIMFSYNNKELIINETVPNRFSPKSPDKAHLNLHINSLELGDSAVYFCASSQGQGSNTGELFFGEGSRLTVL.

This clonotype was seen repeatedly, ten times or more. V is TRBV5-6 and J is TRBJ2-2; D is unclear. V dropped 2 bases and J dropped 7 bases, with 6 bases sitting between them. Germline lookup yields CDR1 SGHDT and CDR2 YYEEEE. This CDR3 spans 12 amino acids. The DNA of the CDR3 is TGTGCCAGCAGCTTAAATATCGGGGAGCTGTTTTTT. Encoded protein: CASSLNIGELFF.

There are many counts of this clonotype. The genes are TRBV20-1 and TRBJ1-5, with a possible D match to TRBD1 (5 bases). CDR1 and CDR2 from the germline V gene are DFQATT and SNEGSKA (reference sequence). V lost 2 bases and J lost 5, with 13 bases in between. The CDR3 length is 14 residues. Written as DNA, the CDR3 is TGCAGTGCTAGACCGCAGGGACGAGATCAGCCCCAGCATTTT. Translating it yields CSARPQGRDQPQHF.